These T cell receptor beta chains were read from a single sample in a study of blood T cells in healthy people across ages. TCRdb fed the 5' RACE reads into MiXCR, producing one record per CDR3 protein. Of 700,000 to 850,000 distinct CDR3 sequences listed, 40% to 65% are singletons. Sequenced: blood. These receptors were collected from a man older than 75 in good health. Both conserved end residues are part of each CDR3. The order of the fields is D gene, J gene, V gene, clone size, CDR3 DNA, CDR3 protein. D genes are given only for firm matches. The size of a clone is reported for some rows only, either as once, few or many, or as a class for expanded clones.

>.|TRBJ1-5|TRBV6-2/TRBV6-3|.
TGTGCCAGCAGTTCGGACGGGTTACCCAATCAGCCCCAGCATTTT
CASSSDGLPNQPQHF
>TRBD2|TRBJ2-7|TRBV20-1|.
TGCAGTGCTCGCCGCGGGGCGGGAGGTTCGGAGCAGTACTTC
CSARRGAGGSEQYF
>.|TRBJ2-3|TRBV6-6|.
TGTGCCAGCAGCCCCGGGACAGGCTGGGGGGGATACGCGTATTTT
CASSPGTGWGGYAYF
>.|TRBJ2-5|TRBV7-2|once
TGTGCCAGCAGCCCTTCGAGGTCGGAGACCCAGTACTTC
CASSPSRSETQYF
>.|TRBJ1-3|TRBV9|.
TGTGCCAGCAGCCACGACGGAAACTCTGGAAACACCATATATTTT
CASSHDGNSGNTIYF
>.|TRBJ2-1|TRBV3-1|few
TGTGCCAGCACCCTAGGCAATGAGCAGTTCTTC
CASTLGNEQFF
>TRBD1|TRBJ2-7|TRBV3-1|.
TGTGCCAGCAGCCAAGACGGACAGGGGGCTTGCGAGCAGTACTTC
CASSQDGQGACEQYF
>.|TRBJ2-5|TRBV25-1|.
TGTGCCAGCAGTGAAAGTATGTACAAAGAGACCCAGTACTTC
CASSESMYKETQYF
>.|TRBJ2-1|TRBV27|.
TGTGCCAGCGGCGGGGCGCCGATGAGGAATGAGCAGTTCTTC
CASGGAPMRNEQFF
>.|TRBJ1-6|TRBV20-1|.
TGCAGTGCTATTCGGATCGGGCAGGGAGCCTATAATTCACCCCTCCACTTT
CSAIRIGQGAYNSPLHF
>.|TRBJ2-7|TRBV4-1|.
TGCGCCAGCAGCCAATGGCGGGGAAGGGTTGAGCAGTACTTC
CASSQWRGRVEQYF
>.|TRBJ2-6|TRBV7-6|.
TGTGCCAGCAGCGGACGACTCGGGTCGGGGGCGCTTTCTGGGGCCAACGTCCTGACTTTC
CASSGRLGSGALSGANVLTF
>TRBD1|TRBJ1-1|TRBV2|few
TGTGCCAGCAGTGAACCCGGGACAGGGGGCTTAACTGAAGCTTTCTTT
CASSEPGTGGLTEAFF
>.|TRBJ1-2|TRBV9|.
TGTGCCAGCAGCCTCCAGCGCGATGGCTACACCTTC
CASSLQRDGYTF
>TRBD2|TRBJ2-1|TRBV5-1|few
TGCGCCAGCAGTTGGCTAGCGGGAGACCATGAGCAGTTCTTC
CASSWLAGDHEQFF
>.|TRBJ1-6|TRBV20-1|few
TGCAGTGCTAGACCCGAGCGAAGTTCACCCCTCCACTTT
CSARPERSSPLHF
>.|TRBJ1-1|TRBV12-3/TRBV12-4|few
TGTGCCAGCAGGCCCGGGGGGCCGGGGAACACTGAAGCTTTCTTT
CASRPGGPGNTEAFF
>.|TRBJ2-2|TRBV11-1|.
TGTGCCAGCAGCTTCGCTCTAGCGCCCTGGGGTAACACCGGGGAGCTGTTTTTT
CASSFALAPWGNTGELFF
>.|TRBJ2-3|TRBV4-3|.
TGCGCCAGCAGCCAAGAAAACACACTGACAGATACGCAGTATTTT
CASSQENTLTDTQYF
>.|TRBJ2-3|TRBV6-5|few
TGTGCCAGCAGCCGCAAACCATCGAAGGGCACAGATACGCAGTATTTT
CASSRKPSKGTDTQYF
>.|TRBJ2-1|TRBV10-3|.
TGTGCCATCAGTGAGTCGAGCGCGCGGGAGCAGTTCTTC
CAISESSAREQFF
>TRBD1|TRBJ1-6|TRBV2|few
TGTGCCAGCAGTGAAGCAGGACAGGGTGTGGGTTCACCCCTCCACTTT
CASSEAGQGVGSPLHF
>.|TRBJ2-3|TRBV9|few
TGTGCCAGCAGCGTAGGCGGGTGGAGTATTCCAGATACGCAGTATTTT
CASSVGGWSIPDTQYF
>.|TRBJ1-2|TRBV20-1|.
TGCAGTGCTAGAGAACCGGGCCGAGCTAACTATGGCTACACCTTC
CSAREPGRANYGYTF
>.|TRBJ2-6|TRBV29-1|.
TGCAGCGTTGGGTCGGGGCAGAGAGTCTCTGGGGCCAACGTCCTGACTTTC
CSVGSGQRVSGANVLTF
>TRBD2|TRBJ2-7|TRBV28|.
TGTGCCAGCAGCTCCACCGGGACTAGGGTCTACGAGCAGTACTTC
CASSSTGTRVYEQYF
>TRBD2|TRBJ2-5|TRBV6-2/TRBV6-3|few
TGTGCCAGCAGTTACCCCGGGAGGGCCGGTGAGACCCAGTACTTC
CASSYPGRAGETQYF
>.|TRBJ2-5|TRBV18|few
TGTGCCAGCTCACCACCGGGTCCCTGGGGCGGAGAGACCCAGTACTTC
CASSPPGPWGGETQYF
>.|TRBJ2-1|TRBV9|.
TGTGCCAGCAGCGTAGTTAGGGGGCAGTTCTTC
CASSVVRGQFF
>.|TRBJ2-5|TRBV6-5|many
TGTGCCAGCAGCTACTCGGGTGAGACCCAGTACTTC
CASSYSGETQYF
>.|TRBJ2-7|TRBV18|.
TGTGCCAGCTCACCACCGGGACGACAGGACTACGAGCAGTACTTC
CASSPPGRQDYEQYF
>.|TRBJ2-1|TRBV11-2|.
TGTGCCAGCAGCTTAATGGGCGGACGGGGAGCAGGAGAGCAGTTCTTC
CASSLMGGRGAGEQFF